These 27 T cell receptor beta chains share one sample of origin, sequenced in a study of blood T cell repertoires in COVID-19. Generated by immunoSEQ multiplex PCR, the TCRdb table keeps only in-frame clones and is missing some. This sample yields 200,000 to 300,000 clones, of which 70% to 90% are seen a single time; approximately 2% belongs to the top ten. The sample was peripheral blood. These receptors were taken from a man aged 25 to 40 with active or convalescent COVID-19.

The V and J genes are TRBV7-2 and TRBJ1-1; D call uncertain. CDR1 and CDR2 from the germline V gene are SGHTA and FQGNSA. The CDR3 spans 13 residues. Trimming took off 5 bases at V and 10 bases at J, with 17 bases between the two ends. The CDR3 sequence is CASSPLRTEGAFF. CDR3 sequence (DNA): TGTGCCAGCAGCCCATTGCGGACGGAGGGAGCTTTCTTT.

The chain employs TRBV29-1 and TRBJ2-7; TRBD1 aligns across 9 bases. CDR3 size: 14 residues. Germline trimming cut 3 bases from V and 3 bases from J; bases unmatched to any gene: 6. Germline V lookup: CDR1 SQVTM, CDR2 ANQGSEA. CDR3 sequence reads: CSVETPGQGYEQYF. CDR3 nucleotide sequence: TGCAGCGTTGAGACACCGGGACAGGGCTACGAGCAGTACTTC.

The chain is built from TRBV27 and TRBJ2-7; TRBD1 matches at 7 bases. In germline, CDR1 is MNHEY, CDR2 SMNVEV (reference sequence). The junction had 4 bases not matched to a gene; V was cut back by 1 base and J by 1 base. The CDR3 spans 15 residues. The CDR3 here is CASSLWTGTSYEQYF. Here the CDR3 DNA reads TGTGCCAGCAGTTTATGGACAGGTACTTCCTACGAGCAGTACTTC.

V gene TRBV6-2 or TRBV6-3 combines with J gene TRBJ1-5, with 7 bases lining up with TRBD1. J lost 2 bases, V lost 4 bases, and 5 bases had no gene match. Germline loops: CDR1 MNHEY, CDR2 SVGEGT. This CDR3 is built from 15 residues. The CDR3 is CASSSIGTGNQPQHF. CDR3 in DNA: TGTGCCAGCAGTTCTATAGGGACAGGCAATCAGCCCCAGCATTTT.

The chain couples TRBV7-2 to TRBJ2-3; TRBD2 is a possible D gene (5 bases). The germline CDR1 and CDR2 sequences are SGHTA and FQGNSA. Trimming shortened V by 2 bases and J by 4 bases, and 13 bases separated the two germline ends. This CDR3 region has 15 residues. The CDR3 DNA reads as TGTGCCAGCAGCTTACGCGGGCCCAACCCAGATACGCAGTATTTT. Protein sequence: CASSLRGPNPDTQYF.

This chain connects TRBV7-2 to TRBJ2-1; D is possibly TRBD2 (5 bases). Germline V lookup: CDR1 SGHTA, CDR2 FQGNSA. V lost 3 bases to trimming and J lost 10 bases, with 13 bases between them. This CDR3 is 13 amino acids long. The CDR3 coding sequence is TGTGCCAGCAGCTTTAGCGCGGCTAGCGAGCAGTTCTTC. Amino acids: CASSFSAASEQFF.

The rearrangement links TRBV5-6 to TRBJ2-7, with 10 bases lining up with TRBD1. Germline CDR1 reads SGHDT; CDR2 reads YYEEEE. J gave up 9 bases and V 5 bases, and 5 bases lay outside the gene matches. CDR3 length: 12 residues. The DNA of the CDR3 is TGTGCCAGCAGGGGACAGGGGAAGGTGCAGTACTTC. Translating it yields CASRGQGKVQYF.

The chain uses TRBV27 and TRBJ1-4; TRBD1 matches 7 bases. CDR1 and CDR2 (germline): MNHEY, SMNVEV (reference sequence). With V trimmed by 6 bases and J by 8 bases, 9 bases remained unmatched. The CDR3 is 14 residues long. The CDR3 nucleotides read TGTGCCAGCAGGGTGACAGGGACTTCGGAAAAACTGTTTTTT. Amino acids: CASRVTGTSEKLFF. Complete variable domain (other parts from reference TRBV27 and TRBJ1-4): EAQVTQNPRYLITVTGKKLTVTCSQNMNHEYMSWYRQDPGLGLRQIYYSMNVEVTDKGDVPEGYKVSRKEKRNFPLILESPSPNQTSLYFCASRVTGTSEKLFFGSGTQLSVL.

The genes are TRBV5-1 and TRBJ2-3, with 10 bases identical to TRBD2. CDR3 length equals 16 residues. V was pared by 0 bases and J by 6 bases, with 7 bases of the junction left unmatched. From germline, CDR1 is SGHRS and CDR2 YFSETQ. This CDR3 is CASSLGERGGYDTQYF. DNA for the CDR3: TGCGCCAGCAGCTTGGGAGAGCGGGGGGGTTATGATACGCAGTATTTT.

The chain employs TRBV6-5 and TRBJ2-5; tentative D call: TRBD1 (7 bases). CDR3 length: 15 residues. Looked up from germline, CDR1 is MNHEY and CDR2 is SVGAGI. Trimming removed 1 base at V and 5 bases at J, with 14 bases between. The CDR3 DNA follows: TGTGCCAGCAGTTACTTGACAGGGAGGTCGGAGACCCAGTACTTC. This sequence encodes CASSYLTGRSETQYF.

This chain joins TRBV5-4 and TRBJ2-7; perhaps TRBD2 as D (7 bases). The ends were cut back, 3 bases at V and 4 bases at J, with 17 bases in the middle. CDR1 is SGHNT, CDR2 YYREEE, per germline (reference sequence). This CDR3 has 15 amino acids. CDR3 sequence reads: CASSSRTGGLYEQYF. The CDR3 DNA follows: TGTGCCAGCAGCTCAAGAACGGGGGGCTTGTACGAGCAGTACTTC.

This rearrangement joins TRBV2 to TRBJ1-6, with TRBD1 matching over 8 bases. CDR1 and CDR2 (germline): SNHLY, FYNNEI. After removal of 6 bases from V and 8 bases from J, the junction contained 9 bases not matched to a gene. CDR3 length equals 15 residues. As DNA, the CDR3 is TGTGCCAGCAGCGAACAGGGGGTAACCTATTCACCCCTCCACTTT. It codes for CASSEQGVTYSPLHF.

DNA for the CDR3: TGTGCCATTTCTATGGGGAGAGGTGGCTACACCTTC. Translating it yields CAISMGRGGYTF. The V call is TRBV12-3 or TRBV12-4, the J call TRBJ1-2, with D unclear. The CDR3 sequence is 12 residues long. Trimming removed 10 bases from V and 7 bases from J, with 16 bases in between.

Here the CDR3 reads CATSRHGTPNYNEQFF. DNA for the CDR3: TGTGCCACCAGCAGACACGGGACACCTAACTACAATGAGCAGTTCTTC. The chain links TRBV15 to TRBJ2-1; tentative D call: TRBD1 (6 bases). The CDR3 spans 16 residues. CDR1 LNHNV and CDR2 YYDKDF come from the germline V gene (reference sequence). The germline V and J ends were trimmed by 2 bases and 3 bases, with 14 bases remaining between them.

The chain links TRBV4-1 to TRBJ1-5; TRBD1 is a possible D gene (6 bases). CDR1 is MGHRA, CDR2 YSYEKL, per germline. V lost 3 bases and J 0 bases, leaving 15 bases between the germline ends. The CDR3 totals 17 residues. The CDR3: CASSQITGTLSNQPQHF. CDR3 DNA: TGCGCCAGCAGCCAGATAACCGGGACACTTAGCAATCAGCCCCAGCATTTT.

The V and J genes are TRBV5-5 and TRBJ2-7; maybe TRBD1 (7 bases). CDR3 size: 13 residues. V was cut by 3 bases and J by 6 bases, with 13 bases left in between. The germline CDR1 and CDR2 sequences are SGHKS and YYEKEE (reference sequence). The CDR3 DNA reads TGTGCCAGCAGCTGGGGGGACAGAGCCGAGCAGTACTTC. It encodes CASSWGDRAEQYF.

The chain recombines TRBV7-6 with TRBJ2-1, with D possibly matching TRBD1 (6 bases). Germline CDR1 and CDR2: SGHVS and FNYEAQ. V was trimmed by 3 bases and J by 7 bases, leaving 19 bases between them. This CDR3 has 16 amino acids. The CDR3 DNA follows: TGTGCCAGCAGCTTCCTAGGGGGACCGACGGGTAATGAGCAGTTCTTC. This translates into CASSFLGGPTGNEQFF.

This chain uses TRBV15 with TRBJ2-3; 7 positions agree with TRBD1. CDR1 is LNHNV and CDR2 is YYDKDF in the germline V gene (reference sequence). With V trimmed by 6 bases and J by 5 bases, 8 bases remained unmatched. The CDR3 runs 14 residues. CDR3 protein: CATRRTGEGDTQYF. The CDR3 bases are TGTGCCACCAGGAGGACAGGAGAGGGAGATACGCAGTATTTT.

The chain couples TRBV19 to TRBJ1-6, with 7 bases identical to TRBD1. Germline V lookup: CDR1 LNHDA, CDR2 SQIVND (reference sequence). The CDR3 is 14 amino acids. V dropped 6 bases and J dropped 6; count of bases not matched to a gene: 5. The CDR3 nucleotides are TGTGCCAGTAGCCCGCGGGACAGTAATTCACCCCTCCACTTT. This codes for CASSPRDSNSPLHF.

The chain employs TRBV21-1 and TRBJ2-5; no check of the table's D call, TRBD1, against the DNA was made. TRBV21-1 is marked as a pseudogene. This CDR3 contains 16 residues. The CDR3 loop reads CASEVDRVSYQETQYF. The CDR3 DNA follows: TGTGCCAGTGAAGTCGACAGGGTTTCGTACCAAGAGACCCAGTACTTC.

The V call is TRBV18, the J call TRBJ2-5; 11 bases are shared with TRBD2. Germline V lookup: CDR1 KGHSH, CDR2 LQKENI. V gave up 8 bases and J gave up 3 bases; unmatched junction bases: 5. The CDR3 is 14 amino acids. The CDR3 DNA follows: TGTGCCAGCACTCCGGGACTAGCGGAAGAGACCCAGTACTTC. Translation: CASTPGLAEETQYF.

The chain links TRBV7-9 to TRBJ1-1; 8 nucleotides agree with TRBD1. Germline values: CDR1 SEHNR, CDR2 FQNEAQ (reference sequence). With 5 bases clipped from V and 0 bases from J, the junction kept 8 bases outside the gene matches. This CDR3 is built from 16 residues. The CDR3 is CASSQWTGPLNTEAFF. As DNA, the CDR3 is TGTGCCAGCAGCCAGTGGACAGGGCCACTGAACACTGAAGCTTTCTTT.

The gene calls are TRBV30 and TRBJ1-1, with D possibly being TRBD1 (6 bases). V lost 5 bases, J lost 8 bases, and 9 bases lay in between. The CDR3 consists of 10 residues. The germline V gene has CDR1 GTSNPN and CDR2 SVGIG (reference sequence). CDR3 in amino acids: CAWADREAFF. The CDR3 DNA reads as TGTGCCTGGGCCGACAGGGAAGCTTTCTTT. Drawing the rest from reference TRBV30 and TRBJ1-1, the complete variable domain is SQTIHQWPATLVQPVGSPLSLECTVEGTSNPNLYWYRQAAGRGLQLLFYSVGIGQISSEVPQNLSASRPQDRQFILSSKKLLLSDSGFYLCAWADREAFFGQGTRLTVV.

This clone came up once. The V gene is TRBV6-5, the J gene TRBJ1-2; D gene uncertain. V lost 4 bases and J 8 bases, leaving 8 bases between the germline ends. CDR3 length equals 11 residues. The germline gives CDR1 MNHEY, CDR2 SVGAGI. The CDR3 sequence is CASSFEGGYTF. For the CDR3, the DNA is TGTGCCAGCAGTTTCGAGGGCGGCTACACCTTC.

The rearrangement uses TRBV19 and TRBJ1-1; 12 bases fit TRBD1. Germline CDR1 and CDR2: LNHDA and SQIVND (reference sequence). Germline trimming cut 5 bases from V and 1 base from J; bases unmatched to any gene: 8. This CDR3 is 17 amino acids long. The CDR3 spells CASSLGQGARGNTEAFF. For the CDR3, the DNA is TGTGCCAGTAGTTTGGGACAGGGGGCAAGGGGGAACACTGAAGCTTTCTTT.

The chain joins TRBV13 to TRBJ2-1; 9 bases line up with TRBD2. Germline assignment: CDR1 PRHDT and CDR2 FYEKMQ (reference sequence). The trim removed 1 base at V and 8 bases at J, leaving 9 bases unmatched. The CDR3 loop spans 16 amino acids. The CDR3: CASSLVAASGAHEQFF. The DNA of the CDR3 is TGTGCCAGCAGCTTAGTTGCGGCTAGCGGGGCTCATGAGCAGTTCTTC.

This clone has a single count. The chain joins TRBV5-1 to TRBJ2-2; TRBD1 aligns across 8 bases. Per the germline V gene, CDR1 is SGHRS and CDR2 is YFSETQ. The CDR3 length is 16 residues. J gave up 1 base and V 4 bases, and 6 bases lay outside the gene matches. The CDR3 here is CASSLLQGVNTGELFF. The CDR3 DNA reads TGCGCCAGCAGCCTGCTACAGGGGGTGAACACCGGGGAGCTGTTTTTT.